The present T cell receptor beta chain was sequenced within a study of naive and memory T cell subsets. The library had UMIs added by 3' ligation of an oligonucleotide to TCR cDNA. Cells were not sorted; total RNA input targeted roughly 1 to 1000 ng. Four PCR rounds used nested alpha and beta constant region primers plus the SP2 primer. TCRdb itself ran the 5' RACE reads through MiXCR, one entry per CDR3 protein. This table holds tens of thousands of distinct CDR3 sequences, around 7.3% found once. Looked up from germline, CDR1 is MNHEY and CDR2 is SVGAGI. V shed 5 bases, J shed 4 bases, and the junction held 11 bases outside the gene matches. There are 16 residues in the CDR3.

The chain recombines TRBV6-5 with TRBJ2-3; 8 bases align to TRBD1. The TCR originated in a male donor in good health. DNA for the CDR3: TGTGCCAGCAGTGTCGGGCGTTCGACAGGGGCAGATACGCAGTATTTT. It codes for CASSVGRSTGADTQYF.